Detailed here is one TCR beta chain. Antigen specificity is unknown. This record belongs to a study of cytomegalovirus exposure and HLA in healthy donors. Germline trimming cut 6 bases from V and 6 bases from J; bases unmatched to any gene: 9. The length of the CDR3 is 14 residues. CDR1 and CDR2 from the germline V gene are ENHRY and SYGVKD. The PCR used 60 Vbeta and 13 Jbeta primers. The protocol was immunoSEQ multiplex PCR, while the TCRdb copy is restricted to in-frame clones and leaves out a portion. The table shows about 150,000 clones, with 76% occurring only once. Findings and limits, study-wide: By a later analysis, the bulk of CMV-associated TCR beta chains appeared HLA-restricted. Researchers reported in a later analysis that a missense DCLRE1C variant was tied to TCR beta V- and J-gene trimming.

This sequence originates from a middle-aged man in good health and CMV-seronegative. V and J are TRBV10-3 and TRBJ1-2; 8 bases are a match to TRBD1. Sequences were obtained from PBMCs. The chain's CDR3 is CAISILTGADGYTF. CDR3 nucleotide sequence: TGTGCCATCAGCATCCTGACAGGGGCGGATGGCTACACCTTC.